Sequencing of this T cell receptor beta chain was carried out in a study of graft-versus-host responses after intestinal transplantation. Study in general: Isolated intestinal, liver-intestinal, or multivisceral transplants were what recipients had. Recipients across the board were started on anti-thymocyte globulin induction, then kept on tacrolimus and steroids for about 3 years. The study's findings and limits: The study found high graft-versus-host to host-versus-graft clonal ratios in allografts of patients with graft-donor T cell macrochimerism. Declines in HvG clones occurring early post-transplant were associated with peak circulating GvH clone levels.

V shed 5 bases and J 4 bases; nucleotides not matched to a gene: 7. The CDR3 has 14 residues. The germline V gene has CDR1 MDHEN and CDR2 SYDVKM. Only in-frame clones appear in the TCRdb table, and some are missing; sequencing was by immunoSEQ multiplex PCR. The top ten hold 1% to 1.4% of the sample, which has 100,000 or so clones, 80% to 95% seen once. A word on this clone: No antigen is known for it.

The sequence derives from a human donor who was the organ donor for an intestinal transplant. J is TRBJ2-7 and V is TRBV28, with 8 bases aligning to TRBD1. Material: unstimulated CD8+ T cells sorted from spleen or lymph node cells, obtained before transplant. The CDR3 DNA reads as TGTGCCAGCAGTCTACCGGGACAGGTATACGAGCAGTACTTC. As protein: CASSLPGQVYEQYF.